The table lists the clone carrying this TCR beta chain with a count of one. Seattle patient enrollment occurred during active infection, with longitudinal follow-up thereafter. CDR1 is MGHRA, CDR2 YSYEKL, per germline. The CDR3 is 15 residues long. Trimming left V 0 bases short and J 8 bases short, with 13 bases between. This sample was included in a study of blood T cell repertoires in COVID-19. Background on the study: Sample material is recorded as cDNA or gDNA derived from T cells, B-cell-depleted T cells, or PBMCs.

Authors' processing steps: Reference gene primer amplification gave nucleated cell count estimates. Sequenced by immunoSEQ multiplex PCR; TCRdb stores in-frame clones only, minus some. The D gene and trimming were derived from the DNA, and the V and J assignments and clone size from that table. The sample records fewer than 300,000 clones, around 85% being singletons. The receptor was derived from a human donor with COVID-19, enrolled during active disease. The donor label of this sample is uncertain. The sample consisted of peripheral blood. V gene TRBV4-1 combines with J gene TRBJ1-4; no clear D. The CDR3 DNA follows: TGCGCCAGCAGCCAAGACGGAGCTAGAATGGAAAAACTGTTTTTT. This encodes CASSQDGARMEKLFF.